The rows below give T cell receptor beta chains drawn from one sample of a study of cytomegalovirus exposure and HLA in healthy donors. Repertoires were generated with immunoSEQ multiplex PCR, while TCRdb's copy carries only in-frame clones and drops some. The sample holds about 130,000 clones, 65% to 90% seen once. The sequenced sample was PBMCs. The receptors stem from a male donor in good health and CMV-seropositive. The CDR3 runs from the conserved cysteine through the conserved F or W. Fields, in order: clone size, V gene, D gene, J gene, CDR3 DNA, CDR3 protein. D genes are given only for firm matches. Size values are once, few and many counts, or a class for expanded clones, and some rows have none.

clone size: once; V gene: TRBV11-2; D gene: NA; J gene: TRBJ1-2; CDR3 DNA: TGTGCCAGCAGCTTAGATCCCTCCCTTGGCTACACCTTC; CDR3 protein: CASSLDPSLGYTF
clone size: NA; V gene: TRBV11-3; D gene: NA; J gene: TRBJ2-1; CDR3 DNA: TGTGCCAGCAGTAAGGGGTACAATGAGCAGTTCTTC; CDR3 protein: CASSKGYNEQFF
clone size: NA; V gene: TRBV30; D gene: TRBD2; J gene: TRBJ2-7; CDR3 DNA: TGTGCCTGGAGTGTAAGTGGGACTAGTAACGAGCAGTACTTC; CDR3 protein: CAWSVSGTSNEQYF
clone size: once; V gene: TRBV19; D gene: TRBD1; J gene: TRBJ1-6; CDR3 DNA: TGTGCCAGTAAGAACAGGGGGTCCTCCCCCCACTTT; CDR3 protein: CASKNRGSSPHF
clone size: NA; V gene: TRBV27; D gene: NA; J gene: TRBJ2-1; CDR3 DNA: TGTGCCAGCAAACAGCCGGCCCACAATGAGCAGTTCTTC; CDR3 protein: CASKQPAHNEQFF
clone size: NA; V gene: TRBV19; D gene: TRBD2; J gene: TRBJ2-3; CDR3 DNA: TGTGCCAGTAGTATTCCAGCGGGGGGCACAGATACGCAGTATTTT; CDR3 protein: CASSIPAGGTDTQYF
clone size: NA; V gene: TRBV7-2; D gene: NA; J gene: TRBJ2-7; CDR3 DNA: TGTGCCAGCAGCCTCAAGCGGGAGCAGTACTTC; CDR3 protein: CASSLKREQYF
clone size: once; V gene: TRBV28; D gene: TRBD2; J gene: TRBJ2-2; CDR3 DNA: TGTGCCAGCAAAGGCGGGAGGGCCTTCCGGGAGCTGTTTTTT; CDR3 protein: CASKGGRAFRELFF
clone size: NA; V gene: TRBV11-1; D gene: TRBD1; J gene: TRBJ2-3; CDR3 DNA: TGTGCCAGCAGCTTGAGCGGACAGGGGCCTAATCCAACGCAGTATTTT; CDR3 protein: CASSLSGQGPNPTQYF
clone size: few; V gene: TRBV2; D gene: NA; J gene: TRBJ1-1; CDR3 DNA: TGTGCCGAGGGAGGGACTGAAGCTTTCTTT; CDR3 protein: CAEGGTEAFF
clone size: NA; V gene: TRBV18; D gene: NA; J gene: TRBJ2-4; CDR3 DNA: TGTGCCAGCTCACCCGGAGGGCCAGACATTCAGTACTTC; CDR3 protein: CASSPGGPDIQYF
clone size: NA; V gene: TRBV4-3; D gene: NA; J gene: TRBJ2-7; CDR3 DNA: TGCGCCAGCAGCCAAGATAGCGGCTACGAGCAGTACTTC; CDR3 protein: CASSQDSGYEQYF
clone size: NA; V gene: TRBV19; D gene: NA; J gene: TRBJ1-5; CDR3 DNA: TGTGCCAGTAGGATGGGCGGCGGGAACAATCAGCCCCAGCATTTT; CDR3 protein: CASRMGGGNNQPQHF
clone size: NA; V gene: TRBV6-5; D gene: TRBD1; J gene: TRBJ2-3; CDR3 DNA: TGTGCCAGCAGCCGGACAGGGGCAGATACGCAGTATTTT; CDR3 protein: CASSRTGADTQYF
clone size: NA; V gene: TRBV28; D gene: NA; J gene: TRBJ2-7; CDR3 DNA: TGTGCCAGCAGTTCGACACACTACGAGCAGTACTTC; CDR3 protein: CASSSTHYEQYF
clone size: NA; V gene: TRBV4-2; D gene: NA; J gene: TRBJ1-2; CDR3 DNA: TGTGCCAGCAGCCAAGGCGATTATGGCTACACCTTC; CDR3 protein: CASSQGDYGYTF
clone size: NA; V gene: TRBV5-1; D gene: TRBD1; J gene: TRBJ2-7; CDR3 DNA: TGCGCCAGCAGCTTAGGGGTGACAGGGGGCGCGGTTAGTATAAGCGCCGAGCAGTACTTC; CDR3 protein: CASSLGVTGGAVSISAEQYF
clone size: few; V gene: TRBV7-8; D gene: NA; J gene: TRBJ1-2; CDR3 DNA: TGTGCCAGCAGCTTAGCGACCAGGGTGGACTACACCTTC; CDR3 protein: CASSLATRVDYTF
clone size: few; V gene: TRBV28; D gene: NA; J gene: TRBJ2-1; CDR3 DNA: TGTGCCAGCAGTTCACCCCCCAGCGCCCCCTACAATGAGCAGTTCTTC; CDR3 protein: CASSSPPSAPYNEQFF
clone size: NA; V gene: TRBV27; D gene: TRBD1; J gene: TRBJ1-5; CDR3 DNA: TGTGCCAGCAGTTCACAGGGGGGTTGGGACGGGCAGCCCCAGCATTTT; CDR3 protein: CASSSQGGWDGQPQHF
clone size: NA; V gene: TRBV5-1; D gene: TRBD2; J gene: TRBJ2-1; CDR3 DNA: TGCGCCAGCGCCGGGACTAGCGGGGAGAATGAGCAGTTCTTC; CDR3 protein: CASAGTSGENEQFF
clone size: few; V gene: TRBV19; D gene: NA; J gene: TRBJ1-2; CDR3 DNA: TGTGCCAGTAGACAGGGTTCGGCTGGCTACACCTTC; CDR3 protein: CASRQGSAGYTF
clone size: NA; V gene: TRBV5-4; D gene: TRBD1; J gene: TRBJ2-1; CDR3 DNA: TGTGTCAGCAGGCAGACAGGGGACAATGAGCAGTTCTTC; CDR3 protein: CVSRQTGDNEQFF
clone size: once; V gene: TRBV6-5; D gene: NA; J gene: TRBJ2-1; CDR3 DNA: TGTGCCAGCAGTTACGGACAGTTCAATGAGCAGTTCTTC; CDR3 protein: CASSYGQFNEQFF
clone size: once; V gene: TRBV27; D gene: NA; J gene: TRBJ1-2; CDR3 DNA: TGTGCCAGCACCAACTACGGACAACTTGGGTATGGCTACACCTTC; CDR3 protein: CASTNYGQLGYGYTF
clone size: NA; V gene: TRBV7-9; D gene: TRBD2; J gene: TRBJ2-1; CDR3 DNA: TGTGCCAGCAGCCCCTCTGGACTAGCGGCCATATACAATGAGCAGTTCTTC; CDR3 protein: CASSPSGLAAIYNEQFF
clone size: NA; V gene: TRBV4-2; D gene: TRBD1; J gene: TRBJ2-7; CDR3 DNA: TGTGCCAGCAGCGGGACAGCCCGAAGCTCCTACGAGCAGTACTTC; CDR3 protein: CASSGTARSSYEQYF
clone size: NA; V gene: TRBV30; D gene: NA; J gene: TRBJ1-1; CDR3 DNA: TGTGCCTGGATCCCCCTAGGGGAGGACACTGAAGCTTTCTTT; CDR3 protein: CAWIPLGEDTEAFF
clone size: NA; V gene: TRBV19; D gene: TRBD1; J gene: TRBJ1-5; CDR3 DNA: TGTGCCAGTAGTCCTCGGACAGGGGATCAGCCCCAGCATTTT; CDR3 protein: CASSPRTGDQPQHF
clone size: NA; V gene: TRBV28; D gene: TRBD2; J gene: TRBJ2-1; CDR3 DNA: TGTGCCAGCAGTCCCCTAGGGGCGGGAGGGAATGAGCAGTTCTTC; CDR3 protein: CASSPLGAGGNEQFF